This is a list of T cell receptor beta chains from one sample in a study of human T cells and chemical hapten exposure. MiXCR, run by TCRdb on the RACE reads, gives a single entry per CDR3 protein. The sample yields over 130,000 distinct CDR3 sequences, around 11% seen once. The source material was whole blood, sampled in connection with sensitization to the hapten diphenylcyclopropenone (DPC). These receptors all stem from a woman aged 45-65 years with alopecia areata. Some clones in this sample may be carry-over from other donors' samples. The CDR3 runs from the conserved cysteine through the conserved F or W. D genes are given only for firm matches. Part of the rows lack a size; the others show once, few, many or a class for expanded clones.

CDR3 DNA	CDR3 protein	V gene	clone size	J gene	D gene
TGCAGTGCTAGACACTTCAGGGGGAGTAGCGGGAGTTCGAACACCGGGGAGCTGTTTTTT	CSARHFRGSSGSSNTGELFF	TRBV20-1	few	TRBJ2-2	TRBD2
TGTGCCAGCAGCCGGGGACAGGTTAATGAAAAACTGTTTTTT	CASSRGQVNEKLFF	TRBV6-6	many	TRBJ1-4	TRBD1
TGTGCCAGCAGGTTCCAGACAGGGGGTGATAATTCACCCCTCCACTTT	CASRFQTGGDNSPLHF	TRBV5-5	few	TRBJ1-6	TRBD1
TGCGCCAGCAGCTTGGGCTTATCCTACAATGAGCAGTTCTTC	CASSLGLSYNEQFF	TRBV5-1	few	TRBJ2-1	.
TGCGCCAGCAGCCAAGATGCAGGGGGGCCGACCTACGAGCAGTACTTC	CASSQDAGGPTYEQYF	TRBV4-3	many	TRBJ2-7	.
TGTGCCAGCAGCTTAGAAGTACACCCCACAGATACGCAGTATTTT	CASSLEVHPTDTQYF	TRBV7-2	.	TRBJ2-3	.
TGCGCCAGCAGCGACGGACTAGCAGGGTCCTACGAGCAGTACTTC	CASSDGLAGSYEQYF	TRBV5-1	many	TRBJ2-7	TRBD2
TGTGCCAGCCGAGCCTCTCCGGGACGAGTCTATGGCTACACCTTC	CASRASPGRVYGYTF	TRBV28	many	TRBJ1-2	.
TGTGCCAGCAGCTCTCGGACTAGCGGTTACAATGAGCAGTTCTTC	CASSSRTSGYNEQFF	TRBV11-3	few	TRBJ2-1	TRBD2
TGTGCTAGCAGCGCAAGACTAGCGGGAGTCGACAATGAGCAGTTCTTC	CASSARLAGVDNEQFF	TRBV7-7	few	TRBJ2-1	TRBD2
TGCGCCAGCAGTCAGCACAGGCTAGCGGAAGAGACCCAGTACTTC	CASSQHRLAEETQYF	TRBV23-1	.	TRBJ2-5	TRBD2
TGTGCCAGCAGCCAAGATCGGGTGGGAGCGGTGTTTTTT	CASSQDRVGAVFF	TRBV14	few	TRBJ1-4	.
TGTGCCAGCAGCTTAGACGGGCACACTGAAGCTTTCTTT	CASSLDGHTEAFF	TRBV7-2	few	TRBJ1-1	.
TGTGCCAGCACCCTTGCTATAAACACTGAAGCTTTCTTT	CASTLAINTEAFF	TRBV28	once	TRBJ1-1	.
TGTGCCAGCAGCCATGACAGGAGGCTTGGCGAGCAGTACTTC	CASSHDRRLGEQYF	TRBV7-2	.	TRBJ2-7	.
TGTGCCAGCAGCCAAGATCTGGCCGGAGAGTCTTTCTTT	CASSQDLAGESFF	TRBV14	.	TRBJ1-1	.
TGTGCCAGCAGCTTACGCCAGGGGAATCAAGAGACCCAGTACTTC	CASSLRQGNQETQYF	TRBV7-2	few	TRBJ2-5	.
TGCGCCAGCAGCCAAGGGAAAGGGACTAACTCCTACGAGCAGTACTTC	CASSQGKGTNSYEQYF	TRBV5-1	.	TRBJ2-7	TRBD2
TGTGCCAGCAGTTTACTACATACGAACTCACCCCTCCACTTT	CASSLLHTNSPLHF	TRBV12-3/TRBV12-4	.	TRBJ1-6	.
TGCGCCAGCAGTGAAGAGCTGACGAACACCGGGGAGCTGTTTTTT	CASSEELTNTGELFF	TRBV10-2	many	TRBJ2-2	.
TGTGCCAGCAGCTTAGTATCAGGGGTCTCCTACGAGCAGTACTTC	CASSLVSGVSYEQYF	TRBV7-2	.	TRBJ2-7	.
TGCGCCAGCAGCGATAGATTAAAGGGTCGCTACGAGCAGTACTTC	CASSDRLKGRYEQYF	TRBV5-1	few	TRBJ2-7	.
TGTGCCAGCATCCTCCGACCCAGAACCGGGGAGCTGTTTTTT	CASILRPRTGELFF	TRBV6-2/TRBV6-3	.	TRBJ2-2	.
TGTGCCAGCAGCCATCGTCTACCGCGACGTCGGTCCGCGTATACGCAGTATTTT	CASSHRLPRRRSAYTQYF	TRBV7-2	few	TRBJ2-3	.
TGTGCCAGCAGCTCCTCATACCCTAGCACAGATACGCAGTATTTT	CASSSSYPSTDTQYF	TRBV7-8	.	TRBJ2-3	.
TGTGCCAGCAGTTACCCGCAGGGGAGGGAGCAGTACTTC	CASSYPQGREQYF	TRBV6-2/TRBV6-3	.	TRBJ2-7	.
TGTGCCAGCAGTCAAAAACAGGGGACGACCTCTGGAAACACCATATATTTT	CASSQKQGTTSGNTIYF	TRBV6-1	.	TRBJ1-3	TRBD1
TGTGCCAGCAGCCCTGGGACGGTATACGAGCAGTACTTC	CASSPGTVYEQYF	TRBV28	.	TRBJ2-7	.
TGTGCCTGGAGTGTCCCCAGGGGCTATAGCAATCAGCCCCAGCATTTT	CAWSVPRGYSNQPQHF	TRBV30	many	TRBJ1-5	.
TGTGCCAGCAGTCCACGGGAGCGGCCCTACGAGCAGTACTTC	CASSPRERPYEQYF	TRBV6-2/TRBV6-3	many	TRBJ2-7	.
TGTGCCAGCAGTGAAGCAGGTAGTGGCGGTGACTATGGCTACACCTTC	CASSEAGSGGDYGYTF	TRBV6-1	.	TRBJ1-2	.
TGTGCCAGCAGTTGGGACAGGGTTTCCTACGAGCAGTACTTC	CASSWDRVSYEQYF	TRBV6-2/TRBV6-3	many	TRBJ2-7	TRBD1
TGTGCCAGCAGCTTGATAAGTACCGATGAGCAGTTCTTC	CASSLISTDEQFF	TRBV5-6	.	TRBJ2-1	.
TGTGCCAGCAGACGGGACAGGGGGCCGGAAGAGACCCAGTACTTC	CASRRDRGPEETQYF	TRBV6-5	many	TRBJ2-5	TRBD1
TGTGCCAGCAGCCAAGTAAGGGGCGAGCAGTACTTC	CASSQVRGEQYF	TRBV4-2	.	TRBJ2-7	.
TGTGCCAGCAGCGTCAGACAGGGGATTACCTCTGGGGCCAACGTCCTGACTTTC	CASSVRQGITSGANVLTF	TRBV7-8	.	TRBJ2-6	TRBD1
TGCGCCAGCAGCAGACTTGGCAATCAGCCCCAGCATTTT	CASSRLGNQPQHF	TRBV4-1	.	TRBJ1-5	.
TGTGCCAGCAGTTTAGCCACAGGGACCGGGGAGCTGTTTTTT	CASSLATGTGELFF	TRBV12-3/TRBV12-4	many	TRBJ2-2	.
TGCAGCGTTGGAGGAGCGGGAGGACTGAATGAGCAGTTCTTC	CSVGGAGGLNEQFF	TRBV29-1	.	TRBJ2-1	TRBD2
TGTGCCACCAGTGATACGGCAGGCCCAGAGACCCAGTACTTC	CATSDTAGPETQYF	TRBV24-1	many	TRBJ2-5	.
TGTGCCAGCTCCCCTCAGGGGACCTTGCAAGAGACCCAGTACTTC	CASSPQGTLQETQYF	TRBV18	.	TRBJ2-5	.
TGCGCCAGCAGCCAAGGAGGGAGCGGGATTAACGAGCAGTACTTC	CASSQGGSGINEQYF	TRBV4-1	many	TRBJ2-7	TRBD2
TGTGCCAGCAGTTACTCTTCGACTCCGAGCACAGATACGCAGTATTTT	CASSYSSTPSTDTQYF	TRBV6-6	few	TRBJ2-3	.
TGCAGTGCTAGAGACCTAGCGGGAGGGGCAGATACGCAGTATTTT	CSARDLAGGADTQYF	TRBV20-1	.	TRBJ2-3	TRBD2
TGCAGTGCTAGAGTCCAAGGGGTAAAACAAACTGAAGCTTTCTTT	CSARVQGVKQTEAFF	TRBV20-1	few	TRBJ1-1	.
TGTGCCAGCAGCCCCGGACTAGCGGGAGACGAGCAGTACTTC	CASSPGLAGDEQYF	TRBV7-3	few	TRBJ2-7	TRBD2
TGTGCCAGCAGTGCCTTTGGGAGGACGGGCGAGACCCAGTACTTC	CASSAFGRTGETQYF	TRBV6-2/TRBV6-3	many	TRBJ2-5	.
TGCAGTGCTCCCCCCGCGGAGCGGGCCTACAATGAGCAGTTCTTC	CSAPPAERAYNEQFF	TRBV20-1	.	TRBJ2-1	.
TGTGCCAGCACCAGGACAGGGTTTACCGGGGAGCTGTTTTTT	CASTRTGFTGELFF	TRBV6-1	few	TRBJ2-2	TRBD1
TGTGCCAGCTCACCCGGCGGACAGGCTGGAGGTCAGCCCCAGCATTTT	CASSPGGQAGGQPQHF	TRBV18	many	TRBJ1-5	TRBD1
TGTGCCAGCAGCAGGACAGTGAACACTGAAGCTTTCTTT	CASSRTVNTEAFF	TRBV13	many	TRBJ1-1	.
TGCAGCGTTGTCCCGGGCTCCTACGAGCAGTACTTC	CSVVPGSYEQYF	TRBV29-1	.	TRBJ2-7	.
TGTGCCAGCAGCCCCGGGGACAGCGTCTATGGCTACACCTTC	CASSPGDSVYGYTF	TRBV7-2	.	TRBJ1-2	TRBD1
TGTGCCAGCAGCCAGGAATACCGCGGCCGGGCTTTCTTT	CASSQEYRGRAFF	TRBV4-2	many	TRBJ1-1	.
TGCGCCAGCAGCTCGGAGGTCAATCAGCCCCAGCATTTT	CASSSEVNQPQHF	TRBV5-1	.	TRBJ1-5	.
TGTGCCAGCAGCCCTCCGGGAGGGGAGGGCCTCCAAGAGACCCAGTACTTC	CASSPPGGEGLQETQYF	TRBV7-9	few	TRBJ2-5	TRBD2
TGTGCCAGCAGCTTGACCGGGCCGAGGACAGATACGCAGTATTTT	CASSLTGPRTDTQYF	TRBV7-6	.	TRBJ2-3	.
TGTGCCAGCAGCGTAGGACTAGCGGCCACAGATACGCAGTATTTT	CASSVGLAATDTQYF	TRBV9	.	TRBJ2-3	TRBD2